The 13 T cell receptor beta chains below come from one sample, sequenced in a study of cytomegalovirus exposure and HLA in healthy donors (dated by TCRdb to the late 2010s). To prepare the library, the immunoSEQ multiplex PCR assay was applied. For the multiplex PCR, a mixture combining 60 forward primers for TCR Vbeta segments and 13 reverse primers for TCR Jbeta segments was used. The source is immuneACCESS, and TCRdb retained only in-frame sequences with V and J called. Part of the clones is not carried over; for the studies checked, unresolved V genes explain less than half of this, and the remainder is unexplained. The sample records 40,000 to 55,000 clones, about 78% of which are singletons. The ten largest clones add up to approximately 7.7% of the sample. Input material: PBMCs. The receptors stem from a man younger than 45 in good health and CMV-seropositive.

The chain uses TRBV6-1 and TRBJ1-2; D might be TRBD1 (5 bases). Germline CDR1 and CDR2: MNHNS and SASEGT. Between the trimmed V and J ends, which lost 2 bases and 5 bases, there was a span of 12 bases. The CDR3 is made up of 14 amino acids. The CDR3 sequence is CASSEPRAVYGYTF. Written as DNA, the CDR3 is TGTGCCAGCAGTGAACCCAGGGCAGTTTATGGCTACACCTTC.

The CDR3 spells CASSSGAGGASSYNEQFF. The DNA for the CDR3 is TGTGCCAGCAGCTCGGGGGCGGGAGGGGCCTCCTCCTACAATGAGCAGTTCTTC. The chain is built from TRBV11-2 and TRBJ2-1; 9 bases match TRBD2. The CDR3 covers 18 residues. Germline assignment: CDR1 SGHAT and CDR2 FQNNGV. Trimming removed 4 bases from V and 0 bases from J; junction bases left unmatched: 10.

The table lists this clone with a few counts. The rearrangement uses TRBV19 and TRBJ1-1, with 7 bases lining up with TRBD1. Unmatched junction bases numbered 0, after V lost 1 base and J lost 1 base. Germline V CDR1 and CDR2: LNHDA, SQIVND (reference sequence). This CDR3 is built from 14 residues. The CDR3 region has the DNA TGTGCCAGTAGTATAGGGACAGGGAACACTGAAGCTTTCTTT. It codes for CASSIGTGNTEAFF.

J is TRBJ1-2 and V is TRBV20-1; D is unresolved. V was trimmed by 7 bases and J by 0 bases, leaving 6 bases between them. This CDR3 is 11 amino acids long. Germline-derived CDR1 and CDR2 are DFQATT and SNEGSKA (reference sequence). The CDR3 protein is CSGRANYGYTF. The CDR3 nucleotides read TGCAGTGGGAGAGCTAACTATGGCTACACCTTC.

The V and J genes are TRBV9 and TRBJ2-7, with 7 nucleotides matching TRBD2. Per germline, CDR1 SGDLS and CDR2 YYNGEE. CDR3 length equals 17 residues. V was clipped by 0 bases and J by 2 bases; unmatched bases: 11. CDR3 sequence: CASSVDGFGLGAYEQYF. The CDR3 DNA follows: TGTGCCAGCAGCGTAGATGGATTCGGACTAGGCGCCTACGAGCAGTACTTC.

The chain carries TRBV27 and TRBJ1-5, with 9 bases identical to TRBD1. V dropped 4 bases and J dropped 4; count of bases not matched to a gene: 8. This CDR3 is 16 amino acids long. Germline V gene sequence: CDR1 MNHEY, CDR2 SMNVEV (reference sequence). The CDR3 nucleotides are TGTGCCAGCAGTTCCCCTTCCGGGACAGGGAATCAGCCCCAGCATTTT. It yields the protein CASSSPSGTGNQPQHF.

The rearrangement joins TRBV14 to TRBJ2-3; possibly TRBD2 for D (6 bases). The germline V gene has CDR1 SGHDN and CDR2 FVKESK. The CDR3 totals 17 residues. Trimming removed 0 bases at V and 4 bases at J, with 17 bases between. DNA for the CDR3: TGTGCCAGCAGCCAAGAAAAGGTCATTTGGGGGGCAGATACGCAGTATTTT. It translates to CASSQEKVIWGADTQYF.

The chain joins TRBV19 to TRBJ1-4, with D unresolved. V shed 2 bases and J shed 7 bases, with 2 bases lying between them. The CDR3 runs to 11 residues. Per germline, CDR1 LNHDA and CDR2 SQIVND (reference sequence). For the CDR3, the DNA is TGTGCCAGTAGTATACGTGAAAAACTGTTTTTT. This translates into CASSIREKLFF.

The chain combines TRBV15 with TRBJ1-5; TRBD1 matches 8 bases. CDR3 length equals 17 residues. V gave up 1 base and J gave up 2 bases; unmatched junction bases: 7. The germline V gene has CDR1 LNHNV and CDR2 YYDKDF (reference sequence). The CDR3 DNA reads TGTGCCACCAGCAGAGCGGACAGGGAAAGGCGCAATCAGCCCCAGCATTTT. It codes for CATSRADRERRNQPQHF. The full variable domain, rest sourced from reference TRBV15 and TRBJ1-5, is DAMVIQNPRYQVTQFGKPVTLSCSQTLNHNVMYWYQQKSSQAPKLLFHYYDKDFNNEADTPDNFQSRRPNTSFCFLDIRSPGLGDTAMYLCATSRADRERRNQPQHFGDGTRLSIL.

This clone was recorded only once. At one end, the junction sequence differs from germline, possibly due to a read error. The sample contains more than one DNA sequence encoding this CDR3. V usage is TRBV5-4 and J usage is TRBJ1-6; 7 bases match TRBD1. The CDR3 covers 16 residues. CDR1 is SGHNT, CDR2 YYREEE, per germline (reference sequence). Written as DNA, the CDR3 is TGTGCCAGCAGCTTAGGGGCAGGGGGTGAGAATTCCCCCCTCCACTTT. The encoded protein is CASSLGAGGENSPLHF.

J is TRBJ2-5 and V is TRBV5-6; D possibly corresponds to TRBD1 (5 bases). The J call may be wrong; the DNA end is better matched by TRBJ2-7. This CDR3 region has 16 residues. Looked up from germline, CDR1 is SGHDT and CDR2 is YYEEEE. CDR3 coding DNA: TGTGCCAGCAGCTTGGCAGAGCAGGGTCCCTACTACGAGCAGTACTTC. Amino acid sequence: CASSLAEQGPYYEQYF.

V usage is TRBV7-6 and J usage is TRBJ2-2; 9 bases line up with TRBD1. V trimming: 0 bases; J trimming: 6 bases; junction bases outside the gene matches: 8. This CDR3 has 17 amino acids. CDR1 is SGHVS, CDR2 FNYEAQ, per germline. The CDR3 reads CASSLARDRALSGELFF. The CDR3 DNA reads as TGTGCCAGCAGCTTAGCCCGGGACAGGGCGTTGTCCGGGGAGCTGTTTTTT.

V usage is TRBV10-3 and J usage is TRBJ2-3; 7 bases are a match to TRBD2. This CDR3 spans 15 amino acids. The trim removed 3 bases at V and 0 bases at J, leaving 3 bases unmatched. CDR1 and CDR2 from the germline V gene are ENHRY and SYGVKD. For the CDR3, the DNA is TGTGCCATCAGTGACCCGACTAGCAGCACAGATACGCAGTATTTT. The encoded protein is CAISDPTSSTDTQYF.